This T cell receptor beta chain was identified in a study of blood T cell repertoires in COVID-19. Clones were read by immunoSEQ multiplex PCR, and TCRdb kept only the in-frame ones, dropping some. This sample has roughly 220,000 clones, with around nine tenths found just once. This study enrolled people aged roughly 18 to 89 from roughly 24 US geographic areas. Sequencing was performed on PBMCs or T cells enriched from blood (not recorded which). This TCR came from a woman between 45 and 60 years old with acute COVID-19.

CDR3 residues: CASSLDRERNEQFF. The CDR3 DNA is TGTGCCAGCAGCTTAGACAGGGAGAGGAATGAGCAGTTCTTC. The J gene is TRBJ2-1, the V gene TRBV13, with TRBD1 as a possible D gene (6 bases). Trimming left V 1 base short and J 7 bases short, with 11 bases between. Germline CDR1 PRHDT, CDR2 FYEKMQ (reference sequence). The CDR3 contains 14 residues.